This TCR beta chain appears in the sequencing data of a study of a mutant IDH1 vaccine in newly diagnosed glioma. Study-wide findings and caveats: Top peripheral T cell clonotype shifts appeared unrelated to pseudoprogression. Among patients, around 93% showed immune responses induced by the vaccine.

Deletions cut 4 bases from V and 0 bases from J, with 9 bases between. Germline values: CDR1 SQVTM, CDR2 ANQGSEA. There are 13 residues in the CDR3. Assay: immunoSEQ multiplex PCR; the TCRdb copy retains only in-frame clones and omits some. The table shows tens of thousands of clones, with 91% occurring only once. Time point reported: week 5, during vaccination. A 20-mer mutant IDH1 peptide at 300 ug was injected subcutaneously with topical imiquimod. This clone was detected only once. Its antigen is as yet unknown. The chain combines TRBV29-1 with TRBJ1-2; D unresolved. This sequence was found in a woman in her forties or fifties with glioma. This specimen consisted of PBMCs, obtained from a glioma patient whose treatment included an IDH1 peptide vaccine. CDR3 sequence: CSVVQPTNYGYTF. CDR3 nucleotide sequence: TGCAGCGTTGTACAGCCCACTAACTATGGCTACACCTTC.